Listed here are 5 T cell receptor beta chains from one sample, sequenced in a study of Ad26.COV2.S vaccination and SARS-CoV-2 variants. Using immunoSEQ multiplex PCR, the repertoire was profiled, and TCRdb retains in-frame clones only, with some absent. The data contain approximately 300,000 clones, 70% to 90% of them singletons. Treatment given: around 19 received Ad26.COV2.S at low or high dose, single or two shots; 5 received placebo; per-sample allocation not given. Samples came from day 63 after the first vaccine or placebo injection. The material was peripheral blood, obtained in a trial of Ad26.COV2.S vaccine versus placebo. The source is a person aged 18-60 years who received the Ad26.COV2.S COVID-19 vaccine or a placebo.

This clone was observed a single time. The chain employs TRBV20-1 and TRBJ1-2; D is uncertain. Germline V gives CDR1 DFQATT, CDR2 SNEGSKA (reference sequence). Between the trimmed V and J ends, which lost 3 bases and 2 bases, there was a span of 10 bases. This CDR3 contains 13 residues. The CDR3: CSASNSENYGYTF. CDR3 coding DNA: TGCAGTGCTAGTAATTCTGAAAACTATGGCTACACCTTC.

This chain uses TRBV27 with TRBJ2-7, with TRBD1 identical over 9 bases. V was clipped by 6 bases and J by 4 bases; unmatched bases: 10. The germline CDR1 and CDR2 sequences are MNHEY and SMNVEV (reference sequence). The CDR3 runs to 15 residues. The CDR3, as DNA: TGTGCCAGCAGCCCGACAGGGGGGGACCTTTACGAGCAGTACTTC. Translation: CASSPTGGDLYEQYF.

V gene TRBV14 combines with J gene TRBJ2-2; D remains unclear. Trimming removed 6 bases at V and 4 bases at J, with 9 bases between. The CDR3 is 13 residues long. Looked up from germline, CDR1 is SGHDN and CDR2 is FVKESK. In nucleotides, the CDR3 is TGTGCCAGCAGAAAGGGTGGCACCGGGGAGCTGTTTTTT. It is translated as CASRKGGTGELFF. The full variable domain, rest sourced from reference TRBV14 and TRBJ2-2, is EAGVTQFPSHSVIEKGQTVTLRCDPISGHDNLYWYRRVMGKEIKFLLHFVKESKQDESGMPNNRFLAERTGGTYSTLKVQPAELEDSGVYFCASRKGGTGELFFGEGSRLTVL.

V and J are TRBV5-1 and TRBJ2-7; no clear D. The CDR3 is 13 residues long. V gave up 8 bases and J gave up 1 base, with 13 bases separating them. Germline V CDR1 and CDR2: SGHRS, YFSETQ. CDR3 in DNA: TGCGCCAGTGCCGGCTTCTTATCCTACGAGCAGTACTTC. As protein: CASAGFLSYEQYF. The complete variable domain, with remaining parts taken from reference TRBV5-1 and TRBJ2-7, reads KAGVTQTPRYLIKTRGQQVTLSCSPISGHRSVSWYQQTPGQGLQFLFEYFSETQRNKGNFPGRFSGRQFSNSRSEMNVSTLELGDSALYLCASAGFLSYEQYFGPGTRLTVT.

This clone was detected a few times. V is TRBV7-3 and J is TRBJ2-3, with TRBD2 identical over 9 bases. This CDR3 comprises 18 residues. J gave up 0 bases and V 3 bases, and 10 bases lay outside the gene matches. The germline gives CDR1 SGHTA, CDR2 FQGTGA. The CDR3 nucleotides are TGTGCCAGCAGCTTTTTCGGCAGCGGGGGGACTAGCACAGATACGCAGTATTTT. This gives the protein CASSFFGSGGTSTDTQYF.